Shown below are 19 T cell receptor beta chains from a single sample sequenced in a study of CD4 T cells in relation to SARS-CoV-2 and coronaviruses. Profiled with immunoSEQ multiplex PCR; TCRdb holds only in-frame clones, not every one. This table holds just over 25,000 clones, around three quarters found once. Unexposed donor CD4+ T cells date from about 2011-2018, before the COVID-19 pandemic. CD4+ T cells were isolated from the cells after about nine days of culture. Which antigens these TCRs recognize remains unknown. The sample taken for sequencing was CD4+ T cells from PBMCs, cultured in vitro. These receptors originate from a human donor in good health.

This clone was found a few times. The chain joins TRBV24-1 to TRBJ2-7; D gene ambiguous. The CDR3 runs 12 residues. Between the trimmed V and J ends, which lost 9 bases and 0 bases, there was a span of 8 bases. Germline lookup yields CDR1 KGHDR and CDR2 SFDVKD. In nucleotides, the CDR3 is TGTGCCACCCCCCCAGCCTCCTACGAGCAGTACTTC. Encoded protein: CATPPASYEQYF.

This sequence joins TRBV2 and TRBJ2-7; weak D call: TRBD1 (5 bases). Per the germline V gene, CDR1 is SNHLY and CDR2 is FYNNEI. This CDR3 contains 12 residues. V dropped 9 bases and J dropped 6 bases, with 15 bases sitting between them. The CDR3 here is CARNPPRGEQYF. The CDR3 DNA follows: TGTGCCAGGAATCCCCCTAGGGGCGAGCAGTACTTC.

The chain combines TRBV5-1 with TRBJ1-1; TRBD1 might be the D (5 bases). Trimming took 4 bases from V and 3 from J, leaving 16 bases between them. The germline CDR1 and CDR2 sequences are SGHRS and YFSETQ. This CDR3 region has 15 residues. CDR3 region: CASSASTGDDTEAFF. CDR3 coding DNA: TGCGCCAGCAGCGCGAGCACAGGAGACGACACTGAAGCTTTCTTT.

The V and J genes are TRBV5-8 and TRBJ1-2; perhaps TRBD1 as D (6 bases). Trimming removed 4 bases from V and 4 bases from J, with 8 bases in between. The V gene's germline CDR1 is SGHTS and CDR2 YDEGEE. There are 12 residues in the CDR3. CDR3 residues: CASSRGSYGYTF. In DNA, the CDR3 is TGTGCCAGCAGCAGGGGGTCCTATGGCTACACCTTC.

About this clone itself: The junction shows a germline mismatch at one end, possibly a read error. V is TRBV7-7 and J is TRBJ2-1, with D perhaps assigned TRBD1 or TRBD2 (6 bases each). Germline CDR1 SSHAT, CDR2 FNYEAQ (reference sequence). This CDR3 is 15 amino acids long. The CDR3 spells CASSLVGGGYNEQFF. The CDR3 nucleotides read TGTGCTAGCAGCTTAGTGGGGGGCGGCTACAATGAGCAGTTCTTC.

Only a few counts were recorded for this clone. This sequence joins TRBV3-1 (or the pseudogene TRBV3-2) and TRBJ1-5, with 7 positions matching TRBD1. V lost 4 bases to trimming and J lost 0 bases; unmatched junction nucleotides: 6. Germline lookup yields CDR1 LGHDT and CDR2 YNNKEL (reference sequence). The CDR3 runs 16 residues. The CDR3 DNA reads as TGTGCCAGCAGCCGCGGGACAGCGTATAGCAATCAGCCCCAGCATTTT. Translating it yields CASSRGTAYSNQPQHF.

The chain employs TRBV10-3 and TRBJ2-2; D possibly uses TRBD1 or TRBD2 (5 bases each). Trimming left V 0 bases short and J 5 bases short, with 7 bases between. CDR1 is ENHRY, CDR2 SYGVKD, per germline. The CDR3 consists of 14 residues. CDR3 sequence (DNA): TGTGCCATCAGTGAGTCCGAGGGGACCGGGGAGCTGTTTTTT. It yields the protein CAISESEGTGELFF.

In DNA, the CDR3 is TGCGCCAGCAGCCGACAGTCGGGGGAGACCCAGTACTTC. It specifies CASSRQSGETQYF. The chain carries TRBV4-1 and TRBJ2-5, with D perhaps assigned TRBD1 or TRBD2 (5 bases each). V dropped 4 bases and J dropped 5 bases, with 11 bases sitting between them. The length of the CDR3 is 13 residues. In germline, CDR1 is MGHRA, CDR2 YSYEKL.

J is TRBJ1-5 and V is TRBV9; D is possibly TRBD1 (6 bases). Germline V gives CDR1 SGDLS, CDR2 YYNGEE. The CDR3 is made up of 13 amino acids. Trimming pared 3 bases from V and 9 bases from J, leaving 13 bases between. The CDR3 is CASSAEQGGPQHF. The CDR3 DNA is TGTGCCAGCAGCGCAGAACAGGGAGGGCCCCAGCATTTT.

The V gene is TRBV2, the J gene TRBJ2-1; D possibly uses TRBD1 or TRBD2 (5 bases each). CDR1 is SNHLY, CDR2 FYNNEI, per germline. The ends were cut back, 5 bases at V and 9 bases at J, with 17 bases in the middle. The CDR3 extends over 14 amino acids. The CDR3 bases are TGTGCCAGCAGTAGGGACCTTTCCTGGGGTGAGCAGTTCTTC. It codes for CASSRDLSWGEQFF.

This clone was seen a few times. The chain recombines TRBV2 with TRBJ1-2, with a possible D match to TRBD1 (5 bases). This CDR3 is 14 amino acids long. Per germline, CDR1 SNHLY and CDR2 FYNNEI. V shed 7 bases and J shed 8 bases, with 20 bases lying between them. The CDR3 DNA is TGTGCCAGCAAGTTAATTGGGGGTAGTAAGGGCTACACCTTC. Its translation is CASKLIGGSKGYTF.

The chain joins TRBV6-5 to TRBJ1-3, with D unclear. V was cut by 6 bases and J by 0 bases, with 3 bases left in between. The CDR3 has 12 amino acids. CDR1 is MNHEY and CDR2 is SVGAGI in the germline V gene. The CDR3 DNA is TGTGCCAGCAGGGACTCTGGAAACACCATATATTTT. This codes for CASRDSGNTIYF.

This chain uses TRBV2 with TRBJ2-5, with D possibly matching TRBD1 (6 bases). Trimming left V 8 bases short and J 2 bases short, with 24 bases between. Germline CDR1 is SNHLY and CDR2 is FYNNEI. The CDR3 consists of 17 residues. CDR3 residues: CASGLSGFGTQQETQYF. CDR3 DNA: TGTGCCAGCGGCCTCTCGGGCTTCGGGACACAGCAAGAGACCCAGTACTTC.

This clone has just a few counts. The chain is built from TRBV27 and TRBJ1-4; the match to TRBD1 covers 9 bases. Per the germline V gene, CDR1 is MNHEY and CDR2 is SMNVEV (reference sequence). J lost 8 bases, V lost 6 bases, and 7 bases had no gene match. The CDR3 contains 14 residues. The CDR3 nucleotides are TGTGCCAGCAGCCCGGGACAGGGAGGCGAAAAACTGTTTTTT. Its protein product is CASSPGQGGEKLFF.

In this sample, this clone turned up once. The chain is built from TRBV5-6 and TRBJ2-2; 8 bases align to TRBD1. The germline CDR1 and CDR2 sequences are SGHDT and YYEEEE. The CDR3 totals 12 residues. Losses at the gene ends were 7 bases for V and 4 bases for J; bases not matched to a gene: 0. The CDR3 nucleotides read TGTGCCAGCGACAGGGGCACCGGGGAGCTGTTTTTT. Translated: CASDRGTGELFF.

This rearrangement joins TRBV5-1 to TRBJ1-1; D unclear. There are 14 residues in the CDR3. V lost 4 bases to trimming and J lost 1 base, with 11 bases between them. Germline V gives CDR1 SGHRS, CDR2 YFSETQ. CDR3 DNA: TGCGCCAGCAGCAGCCAGGCCGGGAACACTGAAGCTTTCTTT. Translated: CASSSQAGNTEAFF.

The V call is TRBV5-4, the J call TRBJ2-3; D is uncertain. The CDR3 length is 12 residues. CDR1 is SGHNT and CDR2 is YYREEE in the germline V gene (reference sequence). The V gene lost 4 bases and the J gene lost 0 bases, with 3 bases spanning the gap. In nucleotides, the CDR3 is TGTGCCAGCAGCCCCAGCACAGATACGCAGTATTTT. This translates into CASSPSTDTQYF.

This clone was seen more than once but under ten times. V usage is TRBV27 and J usage is TRBJ2-5, with 7 bases aligning to TRBD1. Losses at the gene ends were 6 bases for V and 3 bases for J; bases not matched to a gene: 10. Germline V gene lookup returns CDR1 MNHEY and CDR2 SMNVEV (reference sequence). This CDR3 region has 15 residues. CDR3 in amino acids: CASRVYRGGKETQYF. Written as DNA, the CDR3 is TGTGCCAGCAGGGTTTACAGGGGTGGAAAAGAGACCCAGTACTTC.

This clone was detected only a few times. The V and J genes are TRBV7-3 and TRBJ2-2; TRBD2 matches at 11 bases. V lost 5 bases and J lost 7; bases outside the gene matches: 6. The CDR3 is 15 amino acids. The germline V gene has CDR1 SGHTA and CDR2 FQGTGA. CDR3 amino acids: CASSGTSGSGGELFF. The CDR3 bases are TGTGCCAGCAGCGGAACTAGCGGGAGCGGCGGGGAGCTGTTTTTT.